This entry is about one T cell receptor beta chain. The antigen it binds to is not known. Base qualities are not recorded, but no much larger clone differs from it by a single base. The record originates from a study of blood T cell repertoires in COVID-19 (dated by TCRdb to 2019 to 2021). Context from the whole study: Samples covering the acute and convalescent phases of COVID-19 were provided by collaborators in the United States, Italy and Spain. The repertoires were released in a freely available public database meant as a resource for research on the immune response to SARS-CoV-2. The samples were drawn from the first 160 participants of the ongoing ImmuneRACE study and from 1,254 subjects provided by 6 global collaborators. Where available, HLA class I and class II types were obtained from metadata supplied by the sample provider rather than from assay-based typing. The prospective study material was composed of cDNA or gDNA derived from T cells, B-cell-depleted T cells, or PBMCs. Deeply sampled blood TCRbeta repertoires from subjects exposed to, actively infected with, or recovered from COVID-19 were included in the dataset. Nearly every sample came with metadata listing a de-identified subject ID, COVID-19 status, age in years and sex. Results the study describes overall, beyond this receptor: The quantity of clinical and demographic metadata differed by source and by participant and was supplied without curation.

The CDR3 sequence holds 15 residues, the cysteine and phenylalanine included. Of all the DNA, just the CDR3 is kept, 45 bases in frame from base 1. Trimming removed 7 bases from V and 3 bases from J, leaving 15 bases between the germline ends. Per the germline V gene, MDHEN is the CDR1 and SYDVKM is the CDR2. Collaborating institutions collected whole blood in K2EDTA tubes following their own protocols. For TCRbeta analysis, collaborators shipped samples as frozen whole blood, isolated PBMCs, or DNA extracted from either of those sample types. The immunoSEQ Assay, a bias-controlled multiplex PCR, was used to amplify TCRbeta CDR3 regions from genomic DNA. Regarding the original processing steps: Nucleated cell counts per sample were estimated from amplification of reference gene primers within the assay. To quantify the absolute abundance of each unique TCRbeta CDR3 rearrangement, sequence reads were collapsed and filtered. For each sample, productive Simpson clonality was calculated as the square root of Simpson's diversity index over productive rearrangements. The clones in this table, taken by TCRdb from immuneACCESS, are in-frame only. Not every clone is retained; where verified, under half of the shortfall comes from an unresolved V gene, and the cause of the rest is unknown. V, J and clone size reflect that table, while D and trimming were determined from the DNA. For this sample the table gives 84,000 or so clones, of which around 82% were detected only once. The top ten clones comprise around 39% of the sample.

This receptor chain uses TRBV28 and TRBJ1-4; no D gene can be assigned with confidence. Material for sequencing was peripheral blood. The sequence derives from a man at least 80 years old with active or convalescent COVID-19. In nucleotides, the sequence is TGTGCCAGCAACTCTCCAGGATTGGCTAATGAAAAACTGTTTTTT. Translated, it gives CASNSPGLANEKLFF.